Presented here are 6 T cell receptor beta chains from one specimen sequenced in a study of T cells expressing NK-cell markers. Reprocessing the 5' RACE reads, TCRdb reports a single entry for every CDR3 protein and omits DNA. The table lists 350,000 to 400,000 distinct CDR3 sequences. The sequenced sample consisted of blood T cells: a sorted CD56 or NKG2C T cell subset, CD4+ or CD8+ T cells, or bulk PBMC T cells (not recorded which). Source of these receptors: a woman aged 45-65 years in good health.

This CDR3 is CASSDPTSGRDNEQFF. The chain employs TRBV2 and TRBJ2-1; checking the TCRdb D call of TRBD2 is not possible without DNA. Germline loops: CDR1 SNHLY, CDR2 FYNNEI. The CDR3 consists of 16 residues. The whole variable domain, filled in from reference TRBV2 and TRBJ2-1, reads EPEVTQTPSHQVTQMGQEVILRCVPISNHLYFYWYRQILGQKVEFLVSFYNNEISEKSEIFDDQFSVERPDGSNFTLKIRSTKLEDSAMYFCASSDPTSGRDNEQFFGPGTRLTVL.

The chain joins TRBV7-8 to TRBJ2-1; absent DNA, TCRdb's TRBD1 call cannot be checked. CDR3 length equals 13 residues. CDR1 and CDR2 from the germline V gene are SGHVS and FQNEAQ. The CDR3 protein is CASRWDVLNEQFF. The full variable domain, in which reference TRBV7-8 and TRBJ2-1 provide the parts outside the CDR3, is GAGVSQSPRYKVAKRGQDVALRCDPISGHVSLFWYQQALGQGPEFLTYFQNEAQLDKSGLPSDRFFAERPEGSVSTLKIQRTQQEDSAVYLCASRWDVLNEQFFGPGTRLTVL.

The rearrangement uses TRBV12-3 or TRBV12-4 and TRBJ1-1. This CDR3 has 13 residues. The CDR3 is CASRERMNTEAFF.

This rearrangement joins TRBV10-3 to TRBJ2-1; TCRdb gives TRBD1 as the D gene, but with no DNA this cannot be confirmed. This CDR3 region has 15 residues. CDR1 ENHRY and CDR2 SYGVKD come from the germline V gene. The CDR3 spells CAISERDNSYNEQFF.

V is TRBV3-1 and J is TRBJ2-2; TCRdb returns TRBD2, unconfirmable since there is no DNA. Germline values: CDR1 LGHDT, CDR2 YNNKEL (reference sequence). The CDR3 has 18 residues. The CDR3 here is CASSPPYGTSGSTGELFF.

The genes are TRBV20-1 and TRBJ2-5; no DNA is available, so the TRBD2 call from TCRdb remains unchecked. CDR1 and CDR2 (germline): DFQATT, SNEGSKA (reference sequence). This CDR3 is built from 14 residues. CDR3 sequence reads: CSAFSGRAKGTQYF.